The subject of this entry is one T cell receptor beta chain. Germline values: CDR1 GTSNPN, CDR2 SVGIG (reference sequence). V gave up 3 bases and J gave up 7 bases, with 15 bases separating them. CDR3 size: 13 residues. Per the original data handling: Amplification with reference gene primers provided the estimates of nucleated cell counts. Some clones are missing from TCRdb's copy, which holds only in-frame ones; the method was immunoSEQ multiplex PCR. D and trimming were read from the DNA, whereas the V and J calls and clone size are those reported in that table. Of roughly 700,000 clones listed, 90% are singletons. These data are taken from a study of blood T cell repertoires in COVID-19. Study context: The study drew acute and convalescent COVID-19 samples from the United States, Italy and Spain. The cDNA or gDNA used as material had been derived from T cells, B-cell-depleted T cells, or PBMCs.

This TCR was recovered from a young woman with acute or convalescent COVID-19. The specimen sequenced was peripheral blood. The chain carries TRBV30 and TRBJ1-1; D is possibly TRBD1 (6 bases). CDR3: CAWRAGERFEAFF. The DNA of the CDR3 is TGTGCCTGGAGGGCAGGGGAGAGGTTTGAAGCTTTCTTT.